The next 12 T cell receptor beta chains were all read from a single sample in a study of blood T cells in healthy people across ages. Primed by a sample-barcoded 5' primer and a J-beta primer mix, a second PCR proceeded for about 7 to 11 cycles. TCRdb called the 5' RACE reads again in MiXCR, with one record for every CDR3 protein. Of about 670,000 distinct CDR3 sequences detected, approximately 52% appear once; the ten largest clones hold roughly 13%. Sequenced sample: blood. The receptor source for this set is a woman at least 80 years old in good health.

The gene calls are TRBV28 and TRBJ2-4; D unclear. The CDR3 is made up of 14 amino acids. Looked up from germline, CDR1 is MDHEN and CDR2 is SYDVKM. Trimming removed 5 bases from V and 11 bases from J, with 19 bases in between. CDR3 sequence reads: CASSPPLRLFLQYF. As DNA, the CDR3 is TGTGCCAGCAGTCCTCCCCTTCGGCTATTCCTTCAGTACTTC.

This clonotype occurred a few times. V usage is TRBV12-3 or TRBV12-4 and J usage is TRBJ1-5; 11 bases agree with TRBD1. Trimming removed 6 bases from V and 5 bases from J; junction bases left unmatched: 9. This CDR3 spans 16 amino acids. CDR3 bases: TGTGCCAGCAGATCCCTGGACAGGGGGCTCCATCAGCCCCAGCATTTT. Protein product: CASRSLDRGLHQPQHF.

In the case of this clonotype: Since a much larger clone is just one base distant, this may be a read error. The chain recombines TRBV5-1 with TRBJ2-7; D not resolved. The germline V and J ends were trimmed by 0 bases and 5 bases, with 12 bases remaining between them. Germline V gene lookup returns CDR1 SGHRS and CDR2 YFSETQ. CDR3 size: 14 residues. CDR3: CASSLAAVSDEQYF. The CDR3 nucleotides are TGCGCCAGCAGCTTGGCCGCGGTGAGCGACGAGCAGTACTTC.

V and J are TRBV4-3 and TRBJ2-2, with 9 bases matching TRBD2. Germline assignment: CDR1 LGHNA and CDR2 YSLEER. V lost 0 bases and J lost 6; bases outside the gene matches: 5. The CDR3 length is 16 residues. CDR3 loop: CASSQELGGGAGELFF. The CDR3 DNA follows: TGCGCCAGCAGCCAAGAACTTGGCGGGGGGGCCGGGGAGCTGTTTTTT.

This clonotype was seen ten or more times. The V gene is TRBV25-1, the J gene TRBJ2-1, with D uncertain. The CDR3 loop spans 12 amino acids. V was clipped by 7 bases and J by 9 bases, with 13 bases between them. The germline V gene has CDR1 MGHDK and CDR2 SYGVNS. In nucleotides, the CDR3 is TGTGCCAGCACGCTAGGTAGTTTTGAGCAGTTCTTC. Its translation is CASTLGSFEQFF.

V is TRBV5-1 and J is TRBJ2-2, with D tentatively TRBD1 (6 bases). Trimming took off 4 bases at V and 8 bases at J, with 15 bases between the two ends. Germline assignment: CDR1 SGHRS and CDR2 YFSETQ. CDR3 size: 14 residues. The CDR3 spells CASSPAQGMGELFF. CDR3 coding DNA: TGCGCCAGCAGCCCGGCACAGGGCATGGGGGAGCTGTTTTTT.

This clonotype came up a few times. One end of the junction does not line up with germline, which may come from a read error. The chain recombines TRBV28 with TRBJ2-5; 10 nucleotides line up with TRBD1. The germline V gene has CDR1 MDHEN and CDR2 SYDVKM. There are 14 residues in the CDR3. CDR3 amino acids: CATWDRGRQEAQYF. The CDR3 nucleotides read TGTGCCACCTGGGACAGGGGCCGCCAAGAGGCCCAGTACTTC.

The J gene is TRBJ2-1, the V gene TRBV20-1; 15 bases match TRBD2. The CDR3 is 16 amino acids. Germline CDR1 and CDR2: DFQATT and SNEGSKA (reference sequence). V shed 1 base and J 3 bases; nucleotides not matched to a gene: 1. The CDR3 DNA is TGCAGTGCTAGAGGGGGACTAGCGGGGGGCTACAATGAGCAGTTCTTC. Its protein is CSARGGLAGGYNEQFF.

This clonotype was seen at least ten times. The chain links TRBV24-1 to TRBJ1-2; maybe TRBD1 (5 bases). This CDR3 region has 13 residues. CDR1 KGHDR and CDR2 SFDVKD come from the germline V gene. Trimming took off 3 bases at V and 10 bases at J, with 14 bases between the two ends. CDR3 sequence: CATSDPPGGDYTF. The DNA for the CDR3 is TGTGCCACCAGTGATCCCCCCGGGGGAGACTACACCTTC.

J is TRBJ2-7 and V is TRBV12-3 or TRBV12-4; TRBD2 matches at 12 bases. J gave up 7 bases and V 6 bases, and 10 bases lay outside the gene matches. This CDR3 is built from 15 residues. The CDR3 loop reads CASRPTSGGPNEQYF. CDR3 bases: TGTGCCAGCAGACCGACTAGCGGGGGCCCCAATGAGCAGTACTTC.

This clonotype has at least ten counts. The rearrangement links TRBV6-6 to TRBJ1-6; D ambiguous. Trimming left V 7 bases short and J 8 bases short, with 15 bases between. The CDR3 spans 14 residues. Germline CDR1 and CDR2: MNHNY and SVGAGI (reference sequence). CDR3 nucleotides: TGTGCCAGCAAAACGGGGTGGGTGGATTCACCCCTCCACTTT. Amino acids: CASKTGWVDSPLHF.

The sample holds many counts of this clonotype. The gene calls are TRBV20-1 and TRBJ2-1; 8 bases align to TRBD2. Germline assignment: CDR1 DFQATT and CDR2 SNEGSKA (reference sequence). The CDR3 sequence is 14 residues long. Trimming removed 4 bases from V and 4 bases from J; junction bases left unmatched: 6. DNA for the CDR3: TGCAGTGCTACCCGACTAGCGCAATACAATGAGCAGTTCTTC. Amino acids: CSATRLAQYNEQFF.